This T cell receptor (beta chain) was obtained from a study of response to subunit inactivated influenza vaccine. The V gene end was trimmed by 4 bases and the J gene end by 2 bases; junction bases not matched to a gene: 1. The germline V gene has CDR1 SGHTA and CDR2 FQGNSA. The CDR3 runs 13 residues. Whole-study findings and limits: T cells newly recruited by each seasonal influenza vaccination are few, the authors suggested.

Note on this clonotype: Its antigen remains unidentified.

A single record per CDR3 protein comes from TCRdb applying MiXCR to the RT-PCR reads. Found here are approximately 500,000 distinct CDR3 sequences, 13% to 15% of them singletons; the top ten hold more than 9.5%. The sequence came from a man aged 50-60 years who received an inactivated influenza vaccine. The sequenced sample was PBMCs from blood, obtained approximately 12 days after vaccination. This chain connects TRBV7-2 to TRBJ2-5; 7 bases align to TRBD1. CDR3 nucleotides: TGTGCCAGCAGCTGGGACAGACAAGAGACCCAGTACTTC. Translation gives CASSWDRQETQYF.